The clone carrying this T cell receptor (beta chain) appeared once. Its antigen is not identified. Both subsets, CD45RA+ naive and CD45RA-negative memory, were split from the CD4+ cells. DNA at roughly 0.2 ug, tens of thousands of T cell genomes, went into sorted-subset replicate PCRs. Method: immunoSEQ multiplex PCR; TCRdb's copy keeps in-frame clones and lacks some. The sample carries over a million clones, roughly 96% recorded once. This sample stems from a study of shared clonotypes between healthy human individuals. Study at large: Per-donor plates numbered three CD4 naive, three CD4 memory, two CD8 naive and one CD8 memory.

J gave up 6 bases and V 0 bases, and 10 bases lay outside the gene matches. This CDR3 has 18 amino acids. Germline V gene lookup returns CDR1 LNHNV and CDR2 YYDKDF (reference sequence). Study-level results: A reduction in generation probabilities was seen for non-shared clonotypes relative to those shared by all four donors.

The chain employs TRBV15 and TRBJ2-6; the match to TRBD1 covers 8 bases. The TCR was taken from a man between 25 and 39 years old in good health. Sample: naive CD4+ T cells sorted from blood. Subset of the sample: CD45RA+ positively selected. CDR3 in amino acids: CATSRDIRQGPVANVLTF. Written as DNA, the CDR3 is TGTGCCACCAGCAGAGATATACGACAGGGGCCTGTGGCCAACGTCCTGACTTTC.